The next 4 T cell receptor beta chains were all read from a single sample in a study of CD8+ T cells in alopecia areata. The sequencing template was cDNA reverse transcribed from extracted RNA. The repertoire was sequenced with immunoSEQ multiplex PCR; TCRdb's copy has only in-frame clones and lacks some. The top ten hold around 1.4% of the sample, which has about 97,000 clones, 35% to 45% seen once. Material: CD4+ T cells sorted from blood. Source of these receptors: a human donor with alopecia areata.

This clone was seen more than once but under ten times. DNA for the CDR3: TGCAGCGTTGAACAAAACACCGGGGAGCTGTTTTTT. It specifies CSVEQNTGELFF. V is TRBV29-1 and J is TRBJ2-2; D is unresolved. V was cut by 2 bases and J by 2 bases, with 3 bases left in between. The CDR3 runs 12 residues. CDR1 SQVTM and CDR2 ANQGSEA come from the germline V gene.

The V call is TRBV29-1, the J call TRBJ2-1, with 12 bases lining up with TRBD1. Germline V gene data show CDR1 as SQVTM and CDR2 as ANQGSEA. Trimming removed 6 bases from V and 8 bases from J; junction bases left unmatched: 11. CDR3 length: 15 residues. The CDR3 nucleotides read TGCAGCGTAAGTGACCCGGGACAGGGGGCCCATGAGCAGTTCTTC. Encoded protein: CSVSDPGQGAHEQFF.

The V gene is TRBV4-2, the J gene TRBJ1-1; D is possibly TRBD1 (6 bases). Trimming pared 4 bases from V and 1 base from J, leaving 19 bases between. This CDR3 has 17 residues. Germline V CDR1 and CDR2: LGHNA, YNFKEQ. In DNA, the CDR3 is TGTGCCAGCAGCCCCCAGGGGTCACATGGGCCGAACACTGAAGCTTTCTTT. It yields the protein CASSPQGSHGPNTEAFF.

The genes are TRBV27 and TRBJ2-1; 7 positions agree with TRBD2. The V segment lost 3 bases and the J segment 0 bases; nucleotides outside the gene matches: 2. The CDR3 spans 15 residues. Per the germline V gene, CDR1 is MNHEY and CDR2 is SMNVEV (reference sequence). The CDR3 nucleotides are TGTGCCAGCAGTTTTCAGCGGGGCTCCTACAATGAGCAGTTCTTC. As protein: CASSFQRGSYNEQFF.